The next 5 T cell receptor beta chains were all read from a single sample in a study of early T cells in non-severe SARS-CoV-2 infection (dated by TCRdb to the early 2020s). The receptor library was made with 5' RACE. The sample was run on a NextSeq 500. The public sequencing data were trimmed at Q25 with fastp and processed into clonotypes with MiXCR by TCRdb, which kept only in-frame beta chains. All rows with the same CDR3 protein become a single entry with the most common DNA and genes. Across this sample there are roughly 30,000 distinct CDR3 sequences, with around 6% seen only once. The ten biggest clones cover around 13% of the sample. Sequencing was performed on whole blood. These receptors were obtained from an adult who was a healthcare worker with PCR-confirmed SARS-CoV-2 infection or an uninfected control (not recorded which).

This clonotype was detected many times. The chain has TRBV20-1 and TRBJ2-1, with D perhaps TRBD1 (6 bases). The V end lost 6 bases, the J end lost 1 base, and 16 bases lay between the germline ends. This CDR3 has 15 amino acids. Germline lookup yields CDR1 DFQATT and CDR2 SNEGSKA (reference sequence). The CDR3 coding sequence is TGCAGTGCCAAACAAACAGGGAGTTCCTACAATGAGCAGTTCTTC. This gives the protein CSAKQTGSSYNEQFF.

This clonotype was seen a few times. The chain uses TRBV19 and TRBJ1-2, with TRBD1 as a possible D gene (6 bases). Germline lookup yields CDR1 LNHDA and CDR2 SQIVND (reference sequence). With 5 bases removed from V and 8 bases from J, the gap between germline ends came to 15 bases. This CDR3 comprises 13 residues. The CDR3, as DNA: TGTGCCAGTAGTCAAGTGGACAGACCAGGCTACACCTTC. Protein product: CASSQVDRPGYTF. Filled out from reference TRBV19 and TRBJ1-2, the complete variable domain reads DGGITQSPKYLFRKEGQNVTLSCEQNLNHDAMYWYRQDPGQGLRLIYYSQIVNDFQKGDIAEGYSVSREKKESFPLTVTSAQKNPTAFYLCASSQVDRPGYTFGSGTRLTVV.

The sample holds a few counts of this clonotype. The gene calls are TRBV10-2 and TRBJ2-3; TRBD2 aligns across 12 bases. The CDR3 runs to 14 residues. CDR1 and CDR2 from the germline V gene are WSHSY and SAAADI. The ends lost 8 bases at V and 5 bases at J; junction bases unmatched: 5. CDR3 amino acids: CASRTSGGKDTQYF. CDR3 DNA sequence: TGCGCCAGCCGAACTAGCGGGGGGAAAGATACGCAGTATTTT.

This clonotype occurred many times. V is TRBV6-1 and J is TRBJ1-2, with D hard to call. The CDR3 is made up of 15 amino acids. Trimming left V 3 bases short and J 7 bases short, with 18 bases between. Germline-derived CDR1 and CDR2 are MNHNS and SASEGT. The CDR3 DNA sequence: TGTGCCAGCAGTGAGGAATCAGCGGGGTTCGCTGGCTACACCTTC. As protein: CASSEESAGFAGYTF.

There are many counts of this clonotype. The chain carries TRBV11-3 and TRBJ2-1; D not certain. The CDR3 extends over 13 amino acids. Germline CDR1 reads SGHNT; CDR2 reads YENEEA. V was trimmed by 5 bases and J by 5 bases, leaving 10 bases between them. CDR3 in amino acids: CASSKGQNNEQFF. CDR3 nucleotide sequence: TGTGCCAGCAGCAAGGGTCAGAACAATGAGCAGTTCTTC. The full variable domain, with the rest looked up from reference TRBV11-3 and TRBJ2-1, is EAGVVQSPRYKIIEKKQPVAFWCNPISGHNTLYWYLQNLGQGPELLIRYENEEAVDDSQLPKDRFSAERLKGVDSTLKIQPAELGDSAVYLCASSKGQNNEQFFGPGTRLTVL.